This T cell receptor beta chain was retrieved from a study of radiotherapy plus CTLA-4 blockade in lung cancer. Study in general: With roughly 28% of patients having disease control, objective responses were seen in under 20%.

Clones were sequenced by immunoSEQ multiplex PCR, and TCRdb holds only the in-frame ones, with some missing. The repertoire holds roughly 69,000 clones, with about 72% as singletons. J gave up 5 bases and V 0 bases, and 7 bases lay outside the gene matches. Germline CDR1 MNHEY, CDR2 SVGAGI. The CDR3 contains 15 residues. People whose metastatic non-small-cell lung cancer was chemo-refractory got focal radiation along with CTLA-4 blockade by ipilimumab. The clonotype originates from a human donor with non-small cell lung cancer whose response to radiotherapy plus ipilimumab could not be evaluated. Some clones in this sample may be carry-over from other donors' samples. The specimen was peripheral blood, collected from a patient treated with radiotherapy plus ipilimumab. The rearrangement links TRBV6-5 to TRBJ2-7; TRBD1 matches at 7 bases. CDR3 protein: CASSYSARQGNEQYF. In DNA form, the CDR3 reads TGTGCCAGCAGTTACTCGGCGAGACAGGGAAACGAGCAGTACTTC.